Presented here are 2 T cell receptor beta chains from one specimen sequenced in a study of beta chain features in type 1 diabetes. The whole isolated RNA underwent reverse transcription, so sequencing captured expressed TCRB transcripts. The data were produced by immunoSEQ multiplex PCR, yet TCRdb's version contains in-frame clones alone and is incomplete. The sample has 140,000 to 150,000 clones; about 51% are singletons. Sequenced: Tregs from blood. The origin of the receptors is a man aged 18-30 years in good health.

As to this clone: This sample also contains other DNA sequences that code for the same CDR3. The chain uses TRBV30 and TRBJ2-7; 7 bases are a match to TRBD1. This CDR3 contains 14 residues. With 3 bases clipped from V and 4 bases from J, the junction kept 9 bases outside the gene matches. Germline CDR1 GTSNPN, CDR2 SVGIG (reference sequence). The CDR3: CAWRGTVRSYEQYF. The CDR3, as DNA: TGTGCCTGGAGGGGGACAGTTCGCTCTTACGAGCAGTACTTC.

This clone has just a few counts. This rearrangement joins TRBV7-9 to TRBJ2-7; TRBD2 might be the D (5 bases). CDR3 length: 13 residues. The V gene lost 0 bases and the J gene lost 2 bases, with 5 bases spanning the gap. Germline V gene sequence: CDR1 SEHNR, CDR2 FQNEAQ (reference sequence). This CDR3 is CASSLASAYEQYF. The CDR3 coding sequence is TGTGCCAGCAGCTTAGCTAGCGCCTACGAGCAGTACTTC.